This T cell receptor (beta chain) was obtained from a study of shared clonotypes between healthy human individuals. This clone was counted many times. This CDR3 is built from 18 residues. Germline V gene data show CDR1 as SSHAT and CDR2 as FNYEAQ (reference sequence). Trimming at V came to 6 bases and at J to 2 bases, leaving 15 bases not matched to a gene. This table comes from immunoSEQ multiplex PCR, and its TCRdb copy is limited to in-frame clones, with some not included. The sample lists about 680,000 clones; around two thirds were seen once. The rearrangement links TRBV7-7 to TRBJ2-5; 10 nucleotides align to TRBD2. Input material: memory CD4+ T cells sorted from blood. The subset here: CD45RA-negative fraction. The TCR was taken from a woman aged 25-40 years in good health. The CDR3 is CASSIGVASGSRQETQYF. CDR3 nucleotide sequence: TGTGCCAGCAGTATAGGGGTCGCTAGCGGGAGTCGGCAAGAGACCCAGTACTTC.